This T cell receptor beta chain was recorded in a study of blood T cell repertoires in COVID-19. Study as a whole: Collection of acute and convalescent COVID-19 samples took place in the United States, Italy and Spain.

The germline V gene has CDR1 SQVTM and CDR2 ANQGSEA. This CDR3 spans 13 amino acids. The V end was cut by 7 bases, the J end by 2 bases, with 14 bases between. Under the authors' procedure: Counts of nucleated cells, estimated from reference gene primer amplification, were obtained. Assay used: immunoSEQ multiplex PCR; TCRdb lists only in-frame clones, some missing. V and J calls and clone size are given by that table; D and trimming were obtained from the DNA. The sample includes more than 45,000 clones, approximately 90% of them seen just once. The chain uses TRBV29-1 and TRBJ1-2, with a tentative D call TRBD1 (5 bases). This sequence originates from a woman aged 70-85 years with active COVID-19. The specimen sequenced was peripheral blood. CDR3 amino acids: CSADGGTNYGYTF. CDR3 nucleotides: TGCAGCGCTGATGGAGGGACCAACTATGGCTACACCTTC. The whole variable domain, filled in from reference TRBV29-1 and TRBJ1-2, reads SAVISQKPSRDICQRGTSLTIQCQVDSQVTMMFWYRQQPGQSLTLIATANQGSEATYESGFVIDKFPISRPNLTFSTLTVSNMSPEDSSIYLCSADGGTNYGYTFGSGTRLTVV.